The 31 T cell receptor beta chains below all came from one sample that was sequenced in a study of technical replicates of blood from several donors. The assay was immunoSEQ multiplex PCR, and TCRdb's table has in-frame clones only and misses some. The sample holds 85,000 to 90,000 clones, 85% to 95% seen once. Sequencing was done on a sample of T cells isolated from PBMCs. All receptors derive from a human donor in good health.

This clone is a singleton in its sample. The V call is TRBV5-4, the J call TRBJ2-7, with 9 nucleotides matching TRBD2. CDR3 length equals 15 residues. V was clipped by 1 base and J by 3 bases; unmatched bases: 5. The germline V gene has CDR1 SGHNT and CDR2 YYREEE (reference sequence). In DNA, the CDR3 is TGTGCCAGCAGCTTGAATAGCGGGAGCTACTACGAGCAGTACTTC. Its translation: CASSLNSGSYYEQYF.

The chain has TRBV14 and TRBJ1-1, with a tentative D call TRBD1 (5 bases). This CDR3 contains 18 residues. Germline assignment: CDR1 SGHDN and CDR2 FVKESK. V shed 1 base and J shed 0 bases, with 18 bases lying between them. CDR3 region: CASSQVIGQGLMNTEAFF. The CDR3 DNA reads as TGTGCCAGCAGCCAAGTAATCGGGCAGGGTCTAATGAACACTGAAGCTTTCTTT.

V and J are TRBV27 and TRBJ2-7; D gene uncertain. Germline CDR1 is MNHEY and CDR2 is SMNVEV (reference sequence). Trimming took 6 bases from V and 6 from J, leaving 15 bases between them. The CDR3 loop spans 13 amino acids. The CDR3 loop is CASRETEFGEQYF. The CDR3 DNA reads TGTGCCAGCAGAGAAACGGAGTTTGGCGAGCAGTACTTC.

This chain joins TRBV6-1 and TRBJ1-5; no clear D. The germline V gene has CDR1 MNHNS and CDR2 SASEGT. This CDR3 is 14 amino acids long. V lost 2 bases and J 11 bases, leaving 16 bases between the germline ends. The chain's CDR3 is CASSESPSEISQHF. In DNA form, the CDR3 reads TGTGCCAGCAGTGAAAGCCCCTCCGAGATATCCCAGCATTTT.

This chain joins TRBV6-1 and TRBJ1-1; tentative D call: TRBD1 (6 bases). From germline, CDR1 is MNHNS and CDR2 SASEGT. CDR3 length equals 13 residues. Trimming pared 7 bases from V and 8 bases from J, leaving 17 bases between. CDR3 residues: CASKNRGQPEAFF. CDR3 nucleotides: TGTGCCAGCAAAAATAGGGGACAACCCGAAGCTTTCTTT.

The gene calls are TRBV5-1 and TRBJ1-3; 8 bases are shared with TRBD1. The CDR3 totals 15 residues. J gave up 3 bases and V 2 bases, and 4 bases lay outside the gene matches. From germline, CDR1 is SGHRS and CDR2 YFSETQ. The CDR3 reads CASSLWTGSGNTIYF. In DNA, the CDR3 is TGCGCCAGCAGCTTATGGACAGGGAGTGGAAACACCATATATTTT.

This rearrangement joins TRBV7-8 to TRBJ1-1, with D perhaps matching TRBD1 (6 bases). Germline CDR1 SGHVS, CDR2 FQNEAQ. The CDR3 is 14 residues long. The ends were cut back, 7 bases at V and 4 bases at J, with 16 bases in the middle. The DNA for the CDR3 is TGTGCCAGCAAGGGGGATAAATTTGGCACTGAAGCTTTCTTT. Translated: CASKGDKFGTEAFF. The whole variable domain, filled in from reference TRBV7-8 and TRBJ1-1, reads GAGVSQSPRYKVAKRGQDVALRCDPISGHVSLFWYQQALGQGPEFLTYFQNEAQLDKSGLPSDRFFAERPEGSVSTLKIQRTQQEDSAVYLCASKGDKFGTEAFFGQGTRLTVV.

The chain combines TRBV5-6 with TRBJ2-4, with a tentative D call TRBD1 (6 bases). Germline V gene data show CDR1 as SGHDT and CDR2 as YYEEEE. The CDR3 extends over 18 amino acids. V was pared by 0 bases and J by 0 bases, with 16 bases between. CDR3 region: CASSLERTEPLAKNIQYF. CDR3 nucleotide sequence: TGTGCCAGCAGCTTGGAAAGGACAGAGCCCCTAGCCAAAAACATTCAGTACTTC.

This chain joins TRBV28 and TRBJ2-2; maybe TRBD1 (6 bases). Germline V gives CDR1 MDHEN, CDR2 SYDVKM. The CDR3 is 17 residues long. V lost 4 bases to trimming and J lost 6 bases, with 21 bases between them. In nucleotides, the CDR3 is TGTGCCAGCAGTTCCCCAAAGTCGTTGGCAGGGGCCGGGGAGCTGTTTTTT. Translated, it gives CASSSPKSLAGAGELFF.

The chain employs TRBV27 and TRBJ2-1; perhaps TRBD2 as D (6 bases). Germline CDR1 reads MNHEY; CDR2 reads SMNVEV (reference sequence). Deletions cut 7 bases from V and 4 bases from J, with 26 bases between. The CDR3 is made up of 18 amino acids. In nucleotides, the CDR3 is TGTGCCAGCACTCCGGTTTTCGGGGGAAACCCTAATTACAATGAGCAGTTCTTC. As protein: CASTPVFGGNPNYNEQFF.

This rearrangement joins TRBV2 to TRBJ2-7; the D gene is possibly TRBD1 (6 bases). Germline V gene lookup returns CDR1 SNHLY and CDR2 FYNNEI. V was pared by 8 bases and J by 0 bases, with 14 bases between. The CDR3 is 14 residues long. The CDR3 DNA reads TGTGCCAGCGCGCGGACAGCTAGCTCCTACGAGCAGTACTTC. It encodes CASARTASSYEQYF.

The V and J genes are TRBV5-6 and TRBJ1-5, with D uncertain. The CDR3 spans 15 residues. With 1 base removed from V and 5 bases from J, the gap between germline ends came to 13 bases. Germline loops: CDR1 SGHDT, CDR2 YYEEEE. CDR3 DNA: TGTGCCAGCAGCTTGAGGTCGGGAGGTTATCAGCCCCAGCATTTT. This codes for CASSLRSGGYQPQHF.

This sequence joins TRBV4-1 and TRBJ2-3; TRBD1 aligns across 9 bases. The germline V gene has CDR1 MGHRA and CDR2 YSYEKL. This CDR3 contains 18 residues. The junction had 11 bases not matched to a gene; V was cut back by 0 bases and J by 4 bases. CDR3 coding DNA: TGCGCCAGCAGCCAAGAGTCGGGGGTGGACAGGGGCCCAGATACGCAGTATTTT. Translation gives CASSQESGVDRGPDTQYF.

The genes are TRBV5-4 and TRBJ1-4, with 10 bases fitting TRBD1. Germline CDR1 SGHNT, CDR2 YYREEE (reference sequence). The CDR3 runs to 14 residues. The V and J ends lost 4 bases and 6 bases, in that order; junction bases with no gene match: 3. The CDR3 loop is CASSGDRGDEKLFF. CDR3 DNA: TGTGCCAGCAGCGGGGACAGGGGAGATGAAAAACTGTTTTTT.

CDR3 DNA sequence: TGTGCCAGCAGCTACATTGGGGAGGGGGTTAATCAGCCCCAGCATTTT. It encodes CASSYIGEGVNQPQHF. J is TRBJ1-5 and V is TRBV21-1. TRBV21-1 is termed a pseudogene. There are 16 residues in the CDR3.

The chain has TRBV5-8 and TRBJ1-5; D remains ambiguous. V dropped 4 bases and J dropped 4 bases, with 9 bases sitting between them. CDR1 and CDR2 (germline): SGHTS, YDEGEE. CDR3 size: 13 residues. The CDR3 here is CASSPLKNQPQHF. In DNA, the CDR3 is TGTGCCAGCAGCCCACTGAAAAATCAGCCCCAGCATTTT.

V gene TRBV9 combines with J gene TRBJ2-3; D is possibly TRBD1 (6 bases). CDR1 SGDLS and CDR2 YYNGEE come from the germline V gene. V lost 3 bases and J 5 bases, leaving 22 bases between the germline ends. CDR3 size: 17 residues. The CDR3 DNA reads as TGTGCCAGCAGCGGGATCCGGGGTAGGGGGACGGGAGATACGCAGTATTTT. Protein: CASSGIRGRGTGDTQYF.

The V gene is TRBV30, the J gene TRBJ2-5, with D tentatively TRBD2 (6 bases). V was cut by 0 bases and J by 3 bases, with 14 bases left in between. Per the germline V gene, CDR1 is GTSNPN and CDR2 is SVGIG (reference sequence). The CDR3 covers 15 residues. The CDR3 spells CAWSVYPGLKETQYF. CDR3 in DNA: TGTGCCTGGAGTGTATATCCGGGACTTAAAGAGACCCAGTACTTC.

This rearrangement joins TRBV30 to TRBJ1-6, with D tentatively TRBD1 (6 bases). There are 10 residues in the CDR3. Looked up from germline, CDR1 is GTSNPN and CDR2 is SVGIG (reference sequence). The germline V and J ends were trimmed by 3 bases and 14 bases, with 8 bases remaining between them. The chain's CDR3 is CAWSGQTLHF. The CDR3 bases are TGTGCCTGGAGCGGACAGACCCTCCACTTT.

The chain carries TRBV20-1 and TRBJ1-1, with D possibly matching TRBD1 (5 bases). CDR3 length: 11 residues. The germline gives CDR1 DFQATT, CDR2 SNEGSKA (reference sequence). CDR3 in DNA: TGCTCTGGCGGACAGAACACTGAAGCTTTCTTT. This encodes CSGGQNTEAFF.

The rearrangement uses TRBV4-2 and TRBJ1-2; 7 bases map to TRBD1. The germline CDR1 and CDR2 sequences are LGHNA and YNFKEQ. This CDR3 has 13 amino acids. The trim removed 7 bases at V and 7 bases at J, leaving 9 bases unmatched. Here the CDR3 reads CASIKQGVGGYTF. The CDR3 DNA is TGTGCCAGCATTAAGCAGGGGGTCGGTGGCTACACCTTC.

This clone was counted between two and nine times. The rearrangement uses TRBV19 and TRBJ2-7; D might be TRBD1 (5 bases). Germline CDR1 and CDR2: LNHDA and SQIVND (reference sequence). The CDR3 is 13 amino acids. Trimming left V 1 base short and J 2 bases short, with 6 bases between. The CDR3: CASSIGQPYEQYF. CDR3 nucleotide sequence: TGTGCCAGTAGTATAGGACAGCCCTACGAGCAGTACTTC.

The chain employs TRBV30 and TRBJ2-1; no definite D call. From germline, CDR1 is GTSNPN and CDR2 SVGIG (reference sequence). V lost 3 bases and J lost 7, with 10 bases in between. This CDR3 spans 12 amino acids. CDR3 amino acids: CAWRVAANEQFF. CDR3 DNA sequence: TGTGCCTGGAGGGTTGCGGCAAATGAGCAGTTCTTC.

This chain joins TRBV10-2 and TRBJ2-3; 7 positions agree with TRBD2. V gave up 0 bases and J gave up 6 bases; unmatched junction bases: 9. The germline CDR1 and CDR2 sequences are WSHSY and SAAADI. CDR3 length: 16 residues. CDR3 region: CASSESTGGGLDTQYF. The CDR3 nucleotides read TGCGCCAGCAGTGAGTCGACGGGGGGAGGACTGGATACGCAGTATTTT.

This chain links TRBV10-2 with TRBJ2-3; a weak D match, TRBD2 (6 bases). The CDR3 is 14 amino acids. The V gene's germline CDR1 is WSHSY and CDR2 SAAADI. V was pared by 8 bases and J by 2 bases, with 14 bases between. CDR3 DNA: TGCGCCAGCGAGGCCCGGGGGTTCACAGATACGCAGTATTTT. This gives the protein CASEARGFTDTQYF.

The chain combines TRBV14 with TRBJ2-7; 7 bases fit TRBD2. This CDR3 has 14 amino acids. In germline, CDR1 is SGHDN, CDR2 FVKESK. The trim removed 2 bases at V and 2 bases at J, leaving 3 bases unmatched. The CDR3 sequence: CASSQNGRTYEQYF. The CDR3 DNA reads TGTGCCAGCAGCCAAAACGGGAGGACCTACGAGCAGTACTTC.

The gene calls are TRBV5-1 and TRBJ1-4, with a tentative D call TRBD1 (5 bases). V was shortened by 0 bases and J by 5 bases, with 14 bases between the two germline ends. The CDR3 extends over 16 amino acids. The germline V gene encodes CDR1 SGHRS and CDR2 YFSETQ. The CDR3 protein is CASSLAAAGGNEKLFF. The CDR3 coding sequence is TGCGCCAGCAGCTTGGCCGCAGCGGGGGGGAATGAAAAACTGTTTTTT.

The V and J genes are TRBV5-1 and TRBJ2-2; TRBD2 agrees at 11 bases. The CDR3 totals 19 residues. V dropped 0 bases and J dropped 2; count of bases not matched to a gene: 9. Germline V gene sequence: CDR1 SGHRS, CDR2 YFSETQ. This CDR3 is CASSLGLAGGRDNTGELFF. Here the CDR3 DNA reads TGCGCCAGCAGCTTGGGGCTAGCGGGAGGCCGCGACAACACCGGGGAGCTGTTTTTT.

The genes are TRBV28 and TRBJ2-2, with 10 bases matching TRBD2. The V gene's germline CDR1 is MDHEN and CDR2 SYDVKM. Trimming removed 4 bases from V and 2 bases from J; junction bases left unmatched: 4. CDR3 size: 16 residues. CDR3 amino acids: CASSSASGSNTGELFF. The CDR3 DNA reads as TGTGCCAGCAGTTCCGCTAGCGGGAGTAACACCGGGGAGCTGTTTTTT.

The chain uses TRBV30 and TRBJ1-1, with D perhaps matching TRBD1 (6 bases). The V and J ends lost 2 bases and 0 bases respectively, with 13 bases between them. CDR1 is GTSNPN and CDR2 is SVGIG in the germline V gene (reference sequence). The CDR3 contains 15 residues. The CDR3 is CAWSTPTGMNTEAFF. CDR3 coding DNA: TGTGCCTGGAGTACCCCCACAGGGATGAACACTGAAGCTTTCTTT.

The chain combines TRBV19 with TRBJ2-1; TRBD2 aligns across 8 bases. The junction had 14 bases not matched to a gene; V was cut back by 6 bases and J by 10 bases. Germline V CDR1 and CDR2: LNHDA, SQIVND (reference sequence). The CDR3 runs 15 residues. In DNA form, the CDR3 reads TGTGCCAGTAGCGCCACCCGGGGGGGCCGATCGGAGCAGTTCTTC. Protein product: CASSATRGGRSEQFF.